This T cell receptor beta chain was recorded in a study of cytomegalovirus exposure and HLA in healthy donors. Trimming shortened V by 5 bases and J by 5 bases, and 6 bases separated the two germline ends. CDR3 length: 12 amino acids. Germline lookup yields CDR1 SGHVS and CDR2 FNYEAQ. The PCR contained 60 Vbeta and 13 Jbeta primers. Using immunoSEQ multiplex PCR, the repertoire was profiled, and TCRdb retains in-frame clones only, with some absent. The record lists about 77,000 clones, of which the ten most abundant hold about an eighth. This receptor was obtained from a man between 50 and 59 years old in good health and CMV-seropositive. This chain connects TRBV7-6 to TRBJ2-2; D is ambiguous. The specimen sequenced was PBMCs. This CDR3 reads CASSLPTGELFF. CDR3 coding DNA: TGTGCCAGCAGCCTCCCGACCGGGGAGCTGTTTTTT.